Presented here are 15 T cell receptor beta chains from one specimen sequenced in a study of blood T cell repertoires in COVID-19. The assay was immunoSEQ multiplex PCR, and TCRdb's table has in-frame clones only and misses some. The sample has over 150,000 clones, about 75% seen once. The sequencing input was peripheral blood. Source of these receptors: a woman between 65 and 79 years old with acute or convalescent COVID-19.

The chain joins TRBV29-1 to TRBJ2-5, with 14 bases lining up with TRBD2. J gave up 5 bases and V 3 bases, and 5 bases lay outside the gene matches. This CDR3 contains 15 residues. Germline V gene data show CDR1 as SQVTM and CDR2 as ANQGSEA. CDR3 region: CSVETSGRAWETQYF. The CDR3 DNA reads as TGCAGCGTTGAGACTAGCGGGAGGGCCTGGGAGACCCAGTACTTC.

The DNA of the CDR3 is TGTGCCACCAGTGAGACCCGGGACAGGGAGATATACGAGCAGTACTTC. Translating it yields CATSETRDREIYEQYF. The V call is TRBV24-1, the J call TRBJ2-7, with TRBD1 identical over 9 bases. V shed 4 bases and J 4 bases; nucleotides not matched to a gene: 10. The CDR3 has 16 residues. The germline CDR1 and CDR2 sequences are KGHDR and SFDVKD.

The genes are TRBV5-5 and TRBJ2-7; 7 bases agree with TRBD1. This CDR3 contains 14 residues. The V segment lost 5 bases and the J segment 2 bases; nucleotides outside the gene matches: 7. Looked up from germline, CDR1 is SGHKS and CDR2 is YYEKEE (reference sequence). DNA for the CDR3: TGTGCCAGCAGACCTACAGGGGTCCCCTACGAGCAGTACTTC. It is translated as CASRPTGVPYEQYF.

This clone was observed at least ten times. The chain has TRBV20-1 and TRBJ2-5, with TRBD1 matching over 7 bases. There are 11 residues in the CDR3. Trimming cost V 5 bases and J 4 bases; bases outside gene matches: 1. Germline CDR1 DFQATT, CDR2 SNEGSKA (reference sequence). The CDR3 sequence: CSAAGGETQYF. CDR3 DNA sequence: TGCAGTGCTGCAGGGGGAGAGACCCAGTACTTC.

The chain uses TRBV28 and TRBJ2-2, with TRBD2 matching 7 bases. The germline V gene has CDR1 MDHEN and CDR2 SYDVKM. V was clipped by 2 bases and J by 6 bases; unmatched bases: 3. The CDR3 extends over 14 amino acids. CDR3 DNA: TGTGCCAGCAGTTTAGGAGGGAGGGCCGGGGAGCTGTTTTTT. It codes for CASSLGGRAGELFF.

The CDR3 here is CASSPTGLTYEQYF. In DNA form, the CDR3 reads TGTGCCAGCTCACCAACTGGTCTGACCTACGAGCAGTACTTC. The chain joins TRBV18 to TRBJ2-7; D remains ambiguous. The germline CDR1 and CDR2 sequences are KGHSH and LQKENI. Trimming removed 2 bases at V and 2 bases at J, with 10 bases between. CDR3 size: 14 residues.

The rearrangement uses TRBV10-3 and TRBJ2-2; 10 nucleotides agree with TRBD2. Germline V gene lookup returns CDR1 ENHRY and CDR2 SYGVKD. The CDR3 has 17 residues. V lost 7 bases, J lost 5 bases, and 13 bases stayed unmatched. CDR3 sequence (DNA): TGTGCCATCAAAGACGACGCTAGCGGGAGTAGGACCGGGGAGCTGTTTTTT. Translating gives CAIKDDASGSRTGELFF.

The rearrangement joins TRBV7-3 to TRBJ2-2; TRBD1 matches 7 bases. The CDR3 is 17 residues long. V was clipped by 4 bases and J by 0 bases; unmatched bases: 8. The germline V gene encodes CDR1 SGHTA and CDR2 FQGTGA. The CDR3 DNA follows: TGTGCCAGCAGCTCTCGAATAGGACAGGCGAACACCGGGGAGCTGTTTTTT. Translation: CASSSRIGQANTGELFF. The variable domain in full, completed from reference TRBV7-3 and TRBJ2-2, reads GAGVSQTPSNKVTEKGKYVELRCDPISGHTALYWYRQSLGQGPEFLIYFQGTGAADDSGLPNDRFFAVRPEGSVSTLKIQRTERGDSAVYLCASSSRIGQANTGELFFGEGSRLTVL.

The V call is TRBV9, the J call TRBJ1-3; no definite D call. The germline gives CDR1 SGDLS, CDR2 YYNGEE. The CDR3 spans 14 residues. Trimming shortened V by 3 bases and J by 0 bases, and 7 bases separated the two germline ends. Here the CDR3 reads CASSGDNSGNTIYF. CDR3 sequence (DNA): TGTGCCAGCAGCGGAGACAACTCTGGAAACACCATATATTTT.

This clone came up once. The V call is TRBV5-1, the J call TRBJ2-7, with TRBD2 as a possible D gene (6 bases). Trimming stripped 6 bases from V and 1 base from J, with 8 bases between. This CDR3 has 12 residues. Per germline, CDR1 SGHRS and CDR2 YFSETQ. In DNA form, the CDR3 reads TGCGCCAGCACGGGGGTTTCCTACGAGCAGTACTTC. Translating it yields CASTGVSYEQYF.

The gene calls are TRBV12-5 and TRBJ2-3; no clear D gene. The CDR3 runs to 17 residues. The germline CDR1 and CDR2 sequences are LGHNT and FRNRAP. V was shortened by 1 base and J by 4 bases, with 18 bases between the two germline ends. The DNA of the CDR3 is TGTGCTAGTGGTTTGGGTATCGCGGCAGACGGCGCAGATACGCAGTATTTT. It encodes CASGLGIAADGADTQYF.

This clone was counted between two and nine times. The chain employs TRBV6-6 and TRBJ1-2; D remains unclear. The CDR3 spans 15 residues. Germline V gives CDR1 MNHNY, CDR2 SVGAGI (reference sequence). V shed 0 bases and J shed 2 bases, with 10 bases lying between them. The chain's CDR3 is CASSYSSSSNYGYTF. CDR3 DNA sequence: TGTGCCAGCAGTTACTCGTCCAGTTCCAACTATGGCTACACCTTC.

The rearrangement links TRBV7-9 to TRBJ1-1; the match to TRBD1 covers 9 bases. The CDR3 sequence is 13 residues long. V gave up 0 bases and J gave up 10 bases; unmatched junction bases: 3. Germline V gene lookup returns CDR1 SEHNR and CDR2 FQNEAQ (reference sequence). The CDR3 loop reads CASSLAQGAAAFF. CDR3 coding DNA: TGTGCCAGCAGCTTAGCACAGGGGGCGGCAGCTTTCTTT.

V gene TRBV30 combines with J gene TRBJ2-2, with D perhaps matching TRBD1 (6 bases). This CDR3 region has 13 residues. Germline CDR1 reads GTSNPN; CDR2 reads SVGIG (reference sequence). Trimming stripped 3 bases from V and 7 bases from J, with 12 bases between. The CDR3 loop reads CAWRTGSIGELFF. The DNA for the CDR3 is TGTGCCTGGAGAACAGGGTCTATCGGGGAGCTGTTTTTT. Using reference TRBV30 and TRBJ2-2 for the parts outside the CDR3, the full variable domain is SQTIHQWPATLVQPVGSPLSLECTVEGTSNPNLYWYRQAAGRGLQLLFYSVGIGQISSEVPQNLSASRPQDRQFILSSKKLLLSDSGFYLCAWRTGSIGELFFGEGSRLTVL.

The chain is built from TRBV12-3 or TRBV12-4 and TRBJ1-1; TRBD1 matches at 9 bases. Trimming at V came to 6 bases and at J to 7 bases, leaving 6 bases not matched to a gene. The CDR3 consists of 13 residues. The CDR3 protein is CASRPGTGSEAFF. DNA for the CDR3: TGTGCCAGCAGGCCCGGGACAGGGAGTGAAGCTTTCTTT.